The source of this TCR beta chain is a study of shared clonotypes between healthy human individuals. Remarks on this clone: Its antigen is unidentified. The sample holds other DNA sequences that translate to the same CDR3.

The assay was run at deep level. The assay was immunoSEQ multiplex PCR, and TCRdb's table has in-frame clones only and misses some. The sample lists roughly 1,600,000 clones; 98% to 99% were seen once. Each of the donors was a healthy adult who was HIV-negative and had not had a recent acute infection or vaccination. V lost 2 bases, J lost 6 bases, and 3 bases stayed unmatched. Germline V gene lookup returns CDR1 KGHSH and CDR2 LQKENI. The CDR3 spans 15 residues. Study results and caveats: Around 4.7% of naive CD4 clonotypes were shared across several donors. Clonotype sharing among the donors was expected to vary with sequencing depth.

This TCR was recovered from a man aged 25 to 40 in good health. This chain links TRBV18 with TRBJ2-1; 11 bases line up with TRBD2. The sequencing sample was made of naive CD4+ T cells sorted from blood. Subset denoted: CD45RA+ positively selected. In DNA, the CDR3 is TGTGCCAGCTCACCAACTAGCGGGAGTTTCAATGAGCAGTTCTTC. This gives the protein CASSPTSGSFNEQFF.